What follows are 27 T cell receptor beta chains derived from one specimen sequenced in a study of blood T cell repertoires in COVID-19. TCRdb keeps only in-frame clones here, not all; method: immunoSEQ multiplex PCR. Among roughly 330,000 clones listed, about 85% were seen once. Sequencing input: PBMCs or T cells enriched from blood (not recorded which). The receptors originated from a woman in her 30s who had recovered from COVID-19.

The chain employs TRBV6-4 and TRBJ2-7; 7 bases map to TRBD2. The CDR3 totals 14 residues. Per germline, CDR1 MRHNA and CDR2 SNTAGT. V trimming: 5 bases; J trimming: 7 bases; junction bases outside the gene matches: 11. The CDR3 protein is CASSPLPGRGEQYF. The CDR3 DNA follows: TGTGCCAGCAGTCCACTCCCGGGGAGGGGAGAGCAGTACTTC.

The genes are TRBV20-1 and TRBJ1-4, with 7 positions matching TRBD1. V shed 3 bases, J shed 5 bases, and the junction held 3 bases outside the gene matches. Germline CDR1 DFQATT, CDR2 SNEGSKA (reference sequence). The CDR3 spans 13 residues. This CDR3 reads CSASGGGNEKLFF. Written as DNA, the CDR3 is TGCAGTGCTAGTGGAGGGGGCAATGAAAAACTGTTTTTT.

This clone was counted between two and nine times. The chain employs TRBV7-3 and TRBJ1-2; maybe TRBD1 (5 bases). The germline V and J ends were trimmed by 4 bases and 6 bases, with 18 bases remaining between them. The CDR3 runs to 15 residues. Germline CDR1 SGHTA, CDR2 FQGTGA. CDR3 protein: CASSSGTGTHDGYTF. CDR3 in DNA: TGTGCCAGCAGCTCCGGAACCGGGACTCACGATGGCTACACCTTC.

V gene TRBV19 combines with J gene TRBJ1-1; 9 positions match TRBD1. Germline-derived CDR1 and CDR2 are LNHDA and SQIVND (reference sequence). This CDR3 is built from 15 residues. The V gene end was trimmed by 3 bases and the J gene end by 9 bases; junction bases not matched to a gene: 11. CDR3 bases: TGTGCCAGTAGTATCGATCTTAGGGACAGGGTGAAAGCTTTCTTT. Translation: CASSIDLRDRVKAFF.

This clone has ten or more counts. The chain couples TRBV7-8 to TRBJ1-3; a possible D gene is TRBD1 (6 bases). Deletions cut 5 bases from V and 0 bases from J, with 17 bases between. The CDR3 consists of 17 residues. Germline values: CDR1 SGHVS, CDR2 FQNEAQ. The CDR3 DNA reads TGTGCCAGCAGCCTCGCTGTCAGGGGAAGCTCTGGAAACACCATATATTTT. This sequence encodes CASSLAVRGSSGNTIYF.

This sequence joins TRBV7-2 and TRBJ1-1; D remains unclear. CDR3 length equals 12 residues. Trimming took off 5 bases at V and 8 bases at J, with 12 bases between the two ends. In germline, CDR1 is SGHTA, CDR2 FQGNSA. The CDR3, as DNA: TGTGCCAGCAGCCTCGACACGATCGAAGCTTTCTTT. It codes for CASSLDTIEAFF.

V gene TRBV10-3 combines with J gene TRBJ2-3, with D unclear. V lost 4 bases to trimming and J lost 4 bases, with 6 bases between them. Germline CDR1 and CDR2: ENHRY and SYGVKD. CDR3 size: 12 residues. The CDR3 bases are TGTGCCATCAGTGTAGATGCAGATACGCAGTATTTT. Its translation is CAISVDADTQYF.

The rearrangement links TRBV3-1 (or the pseudogene TRBV3-2) to TRBJ2-3; D not resolved. CDR1 is LGHDT, CDR2 YNNKEL, per germline (reference sequence). This CDR3 has 15 residues. V gave up 2 bases and J gave up 1 base, with 10 bases separating them. CDR3 amino acids: CASSQLGLGTDTQYF. CDR3 bases: TGTGCCAGCAGCCAACTAGGTCTGGGCACAGATACGCAGTATTTT.

The genes are TRBV30 and TRBJ2-3; 8 nucleotides agree with TRBD1. V shed 7 bases, J shed 5 bases, and the junction held 2 bases outside the gene matches. Germline V gene data show CDR1 as GTSNPN and CDR2 as SVGIG (reference sequence). This CDR3 has 11 residues. In nucleotides, the CDR3 is TGTGCCTCACAGGGGGTAGATACGCAGTATTTT. Translating gives CASQGVDTQYF.

The V call is TRBV30, the J call TRBJ2-1; 11 bases match TRBD1. The junction had 7 bases not matched to a gene; V was cut back by 2 bases and J by 7 bases. CDR1 is GTSNPN, CDR2 SVGIG, per germline (reference sequence). The length of the CDR3 is 15 residues. The CDR3 loop reads CAWSPGTGGKNEQFF. The CDR3 region has the DNA TGTGCCTGGAGTCCAGGGACAGGGGGAAAGAATGAGCAGTTCTTC.

The rearrangement uses TRBV7-2 and TRBJ1-1; 8 bases are a match to TRBD1. The germline gives CDR1 SGHTA, CDR2 FQGNSA. The CDR3 is 15 residues long. V shed 2 bases and J 3 bases; nucleotides not matched to a gene: 5. In DNA form, the CDR3 reads TGTGCCAGCAGCTTACTCTCAGGGGGCCACACTGAAGCTTTCTTT. Its translation is CASSLLSGGHTEAFF.

The chain uses TRBV21-1 and TRBJ1-3. TRBV21-1 is annotated as a pseudogene. The CDR3 contains 19 residues. The CDR3 region has the DNA TGTGCCAGTACCGAGGAGTGCTCTGGTCCCGAGTGCTCTGGAAACACCATATATTTT. Translating gives CASTEECSGPECSGNTIYF.

The rearrangement uses TRBV25-1 and TRBJ1-2; TRBD1 aligns across 7 bases. Per the germline V gene, CDR1 is MGHDK and CDR2 is SYGVNS. This CDR3 is 13 amino acids long. V was pared by 5 bases and J by 5 bases, with 5 bases of the junction left unmatched. The CDR3, as DNA: TGTGCCAGCAGTAAGGGACAGCCTTATGGCTACACCTTC. It translates to CASSKGQPYGYTF.

This rearrangement joins TRBV5-8 to TRBJ2-1, with 7 bases that match TRBD1. Per germline, CDR1 SGHTS and CDR2 YDEGEE. CDR3 length equals 14 residues. V shed 5 bases, J shed 3 bases, and the junction held 5 bases outside the gene matches. The CDR3 sequence: CASRPGTVYNEQFF. CDR3 bases: TGTGCCAGCAGACCCGGGACAGTCTACAATGAGCAGTTCTTC.

The chain has TRBV11-2 and TRBJ2-6; TRBD1 matches at 12 bases. V shed 4 bases and J 1 base; nucleotides not matched to a gene: 2. The CDR3 sequence is 17 residues long. Germline CDR1 is SGHAT and CDR2 is FQNNGV. This CDR3 is CASSWGQGASGANVLTF. The CDR3 coding sequence is TGTGCCAGCAGCTGGGGACAGGGGGCTTCTGGGGCCAACGTCCTGACTTTC.

This clone was detected only once. V and J are TRBV19 and TRBJ1-1, with 9 positions matching TRBD1. Germline CDR1 is LNHDA and CDR2 is SQIVND (reference sequence). The CDR3 sequence is 14 residues long. After removal of 6 bases from V and 1 base from J, the junction contained 3 bases not matched to a gene. The CDR3 nucleotides read TGTGCCAGTAGCCACAGGGGGCGGAACACTGAAGCTTTCTTT. Its protein is CASSHRGRNTEAFF.

This rearrangement joins TRBV6-1 to TRBJ1-6; no definite D call. There are 18 residues in the CDR3. Germline-derived CDR1 and CDR2 are MNHNS and SASEGT. V was pared by 2 bases and J by 0 bases, with 14 bases between. CDR3 residues: CASSEPWPLTSYNSPLHF. DNA for the CDR3: TGTGCCAGCAGTGAACCCTGGCCACTAACCTCCTATAATTCACCCCTCCACTTT.

CDR3 DNA: TGTGCCAGCAGCTCCACCGGGACAGTCTCACCCCTCCACTTT. Protein: CASSSTGTVSPLHF. The V and J genes are TRBV6-5 and TRBJ1-6; 7 positions match TRBD1. J was trimmed by 10 bases and V by 6 bases; bases with no gene match: 9. CDR1 and CDR2 from the germline V gene are MNHEY and SVGAGI. The CDR3 is 14 amino acids.

The V call is TRBV19, the J call TRBJ2-6, with D uncertain. This CDR3 is 20 amino acids long. V gave up 3 bases and J gave up 0 bases, with 21 bases separating them. CDR1 LNHDA and CDR2 SQIVND come from the germline V gene (reference sequence). DNA for the CDR3: TGTGCCAGTAGTATCAGGTTTATGGGTGCACCAAGCTCTGGGGCCAACGTCCTGACTTTC. It encodes CASSIRFMGAPSSGANVLTF.

The chain joins TRBV29-1 to TRBJ1-1; the D gene is possibly TRBD1 (5 bases). Per germline, CDR1 SQVTM and CDR2 ANQGSEA. The CDR3 is 10 residues long. Trimming cost V 6 bases and J 8 bases, with 10 bases left between them. CDR3 region: CSVGWGEAFF. For the CDR3, the DNA is TGCAGCGTCGGGTGGGGCGAAGCTTTCTTT.

This clone was seen once. The chain joins TRBV3-1 (or the pseudogene TRBV3-2) to TRBJ1-1; 8 nucleotides line up with TRBD1. The germline CDR1 and CDR2 sequences are LGHDT and YNNKEL (reference sequence). V gave up 4 bases and J gave up 6 bases; unmatched junction bases: 4. This CDR3 is built from 13 residues. The CDR3 here is CASSRQGLAEAFF. The CDR3 DNA follows: TGTGCCAGCAGCCGACAGGGGTTGGCTGAAGCTTTCTTT.

The chain is built from TRBV6-2 or TRBV6-3 and TRBJ2-4; D is undetermined. Looked up from germline, CDR1 is MNHEY and CDR2 is SVGEGT. Trimming removed 4 bases from V and 7 bases from J, with 11 bases in between. This CDR3 is 13 amino acids long. CDR3 coding DNA: TGTGCCAGCAGTTCGTCATACGCGAACATTCAGTACTTC. Protein product: CASSSSYANIQYF.

V and J are TRBV15 and TRBJ2-1; 7 bases align to TRBD2. The germline CDR1 and CDR2 sequences are LNHNV and YYDKDF (reference sequence). The CDR3 covers 15 residues. V lost 4 bases to trimming and J lost 3 bases; unmatched junction nucleotides: 6. The CDR3 DNA reads as TGTGCCACCAGCATATTGACTAGCCTCTACAATGAGCAGTTCTTC. Residues: CATSILTSLYNEQFF.

V and J are TRBV5-1 and TRBJ2-1; D is possibly TRBD1 (5 bases). The CDR3 length is 13 residues. Trimming shortened V by 4 bases and J by 9 bases, and 14 bases separated the two germline ends. Germline V CDR1 and CDR2: SGHRS, YFSETQ. Here the CDR3 reads CASSPTGSGEQFF. Written as DNA, the CDR3 is TGCGCCAGCAGCCCTACAGGATCGGGTGAGCAGTTCTTC.

The chain couples TRBV29-1 to TRBJ2-5, with 8 nucleotides matching TRBD2. The length of the CDR3 is 13 residues. In germline, CDR1 is SQVTM, CDR2 ANQGSEA. V lost 3 bases, J lost 4 bases, and 4 bases stayed unmatched. CDR3: CSVDGGGRETQYF. The CDR3 nucleotides read TGCAGCGTTGACGGGGGGGGCAGAGAGACCCAGTACTTC.

This clone has only one observation. The rearrangement uses TRBV25-1 and TRBJ1-1; D gene ambiguous. CDR1 and CDR2 (germline): MGHDK, SYGVNS. The CDR3 spans 15 residues. Trimming took 3 bases from V and 7 from J, leaving 18 bases between them. CDR3: CASSDPRHKPFEAFF. For the CDR3, the DNA is TGTGCCAGCAGTGACCCCCGACACAAACCATTTGAAGCTTTCTTT.

In DNA form, the CDR3 reads TGCGCCAGCAGCTGGAGGGGTGAAGCTTTCTTT. Translated: CASSWRGEAFF. The V call is TRBV5-1, the J call TRBJ1-1; possibly TRBD1 for D (5 bases). This CDR3 is built from 11 residues. Germline V gene data show CDR1 as SGHRS and CDR2 as YFSETQ. V was shortened by 3 bases and J by 7 bases, with 7 bases between the two germline ends.